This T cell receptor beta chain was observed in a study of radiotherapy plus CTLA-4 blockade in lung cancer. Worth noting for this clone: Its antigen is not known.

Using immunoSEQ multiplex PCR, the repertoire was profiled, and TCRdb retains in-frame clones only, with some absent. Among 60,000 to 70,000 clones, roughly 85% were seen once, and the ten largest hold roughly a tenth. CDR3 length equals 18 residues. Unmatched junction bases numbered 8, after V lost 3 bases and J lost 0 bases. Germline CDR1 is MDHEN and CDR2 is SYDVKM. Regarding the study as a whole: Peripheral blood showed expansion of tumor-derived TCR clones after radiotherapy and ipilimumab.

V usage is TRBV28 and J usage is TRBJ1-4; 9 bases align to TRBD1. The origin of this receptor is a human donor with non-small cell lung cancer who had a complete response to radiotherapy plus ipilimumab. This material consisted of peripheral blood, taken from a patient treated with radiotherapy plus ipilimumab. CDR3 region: CASSFHGTGKTTNEKLFF. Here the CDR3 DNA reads TGTGCCAGCAGTTTCCATGGGACAGGGAAGACAACTAATGAAAAACTGTTTTTT.